This TCR beta chain was profiled in a study of glioma-infiltrating T cells after dendritic cell vaccination. Study overall: Dendritic cell vaccine was injected intradermally three times, biweekly. Broader study findings: Higher pretreatment TIL content predicted longer progression-free time and survival.

Trimming removed 0 bases from V and 3 bases from J, with 12 bases in between. This CDR3 has 16 residues. Amplification used 60 V beta primers and 13 J beta primers. Assay: immunoSEQ multiplex PCR; the TCRdb copy retains only in-frame clones and omits some. In the table there are 75,000 to 100,000 clones, around three quarters of which are singletons. About this clone itself: The antigen remains undetermined.

The sample consisted of blood, taken before dendritic cell vaccination. The V gene is TRBV23-1, the J gene TRBJ2-1, with a tentative D call TRBD2 (5 bases). TRBV23-1 is reported as an ORF; its role is uncertain. The sequence was collected from a human donor with glioblastoma. The CDR3 DNA sequence: TGCGCCAGCAGTCAATCACGTGGGAGATACTACAATGAGCAGTTCTTC. Amino acids: CASSQSRGRYYNEQFF.